This T cell receptor (beta chain) was recovered during a study of cytomegalovirus exposure and HLA in healthy donors. Study-level findings and limits: The tendency of first-cohort TCR clusters to co-occur in the roughly 130 validation repertoires was the finding of a later analysis.

As for this clone: Its antigen is not identified.

Sequencing was performed with immunoSEQ multiplex PCR; in TCRdb, only in-frame clones are kept and a portion is missing. In the table there are some 45,000 clones, 94% of which are singletons. The CDR3 is 14 residues long. Looked up from germline, CDR1 is SGHVS and CDR2 is FNYEAQ. The ends were cut back, 5 bases at V and 2 bases at J, with 13 bases in the middle. This clonotype was obtained from a woman aged 18 to 35 in good health and CMV-seropositive. The chain uses TRBV7-6 and TRBJ2-7, with D maybe TRBD1 (5 bases). Sequenced material: PBMCs. CDR3 nucleotides: TGTGCCAGCAGCCCGAAGGGGCTTGCCTACGAGCAGTACTTC. Amino acid sequence: CASSPKGLAYEQYF.